The source of this T cell receptor beta chain is a study of blood T cell repertoires in COVID-19. Some clones are missing from TCRdb's copy, which holds only in-frame ones; the method was immunoSEQ multiplex PCR. The sample comprises about 86,000 clones, 75% to 90% of which are singletons, and 30% to 35% rests with the top ten. This TCR was sampled from a woman of 80 years or more with active or convalescent COVID-19. The source material was peripheral blood.

DNA for the CDR3: TGTGCCAGCAGGGATGGGAGGGGTAACTATGGCTACACCTTC. Its protein product is CASRDGRGNYGYTF. The V and J genes are TRBV2 and TRBJ1-2; possibly TRBD1 for D (5 bases). Per the germline V gene, CDR1 is SNHLY and CDR2 is FYNNEI. The CDR3 has 14 residues. Trimming removed 6 bases at V and 1 base at J, with 12 bases between.